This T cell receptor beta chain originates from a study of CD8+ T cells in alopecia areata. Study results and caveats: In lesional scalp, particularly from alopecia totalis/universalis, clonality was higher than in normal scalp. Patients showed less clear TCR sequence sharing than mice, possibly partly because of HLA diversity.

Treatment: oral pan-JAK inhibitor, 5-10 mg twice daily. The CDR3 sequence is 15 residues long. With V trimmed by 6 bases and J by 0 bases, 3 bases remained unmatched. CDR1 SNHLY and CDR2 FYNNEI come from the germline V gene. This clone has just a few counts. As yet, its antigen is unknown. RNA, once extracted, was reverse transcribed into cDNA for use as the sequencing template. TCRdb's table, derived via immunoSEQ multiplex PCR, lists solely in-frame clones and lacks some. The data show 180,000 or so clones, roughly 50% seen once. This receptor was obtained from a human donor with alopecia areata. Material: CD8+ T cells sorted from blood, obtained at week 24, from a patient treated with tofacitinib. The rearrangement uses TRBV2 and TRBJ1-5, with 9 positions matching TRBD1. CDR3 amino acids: CASRQGAFSNQPQHF. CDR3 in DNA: TGTGCCAGCAGACAGGGGGCCTTTAGCAATCAGCCCCAGCATTTT.